Listed below are T cell receptor beta chains from one sample, sequenced in a study of shared clonotypes between healthy human individuals. The method was immunoSEQ multiplex PCR; TCRdb's version includes in-frame clones alone and lacks a portion of them. The sample includes around 2.5 million clones, more than 85% of them seen just once. The sequencing sample was made of naive CD4+ T cells from PBMCs. The origin of the receptors is a man between 18 and 29 years old in good health. Some clones in this sample may be carry-over from other donors' samples. The CDR3 runs from the conserved cysteine through the conserved F or W. D genes are given only for firm matches. Part of the rows lack a size; the others show once, few, many or a class for expanded clones.

J gene | clone size | D gene | V gene | CDR3 protein | CDR3 DNA
TRBJ1-2 | . | . | TRBV5-1 | CASSLGQVFGYTF | TGCGCCAGCAGCTTGGGACAGGTTTTCGGCTACACCTTC
TRBJ1-3 | . | . | TRBV5-1 | CASSFTLGNTIYF | TGCGCCAGCAGCTTCACCCTTGGAAACACCATATATTTT
TRBJ1-4 | . | . | TRBV18 | CASSPTKAFNEKLFF | TGTGCCAGCTCACCGACAAAAGCCTTTAATGAAAAACTGTTTTTT
TRBJ2-5 | once | . | TRBV7-8 | CASSSTGTPTGETQYF | TGTGCCAGCAGCTCAACCGGGACTCCCACGGGAGAGACCCAGTACTTC
TRBJ2-6 | . | . | TRBV5-1 | CASSLGSGANVLTF | TGCGCCAGCAGCCTGGGGTCTGGGGCCAACGTCCTGACTTTC
TRBJ2-1 | . | . | TRBV5-1 | CASSLGPGIWNEQFF | TGCGCCAGCAGCTTGGGTCCAGGGATATGGAATGAGCAGTTCTTC
TRBJ1-4 | . | TRBD1 | TRBV4-1 | CASSQPPKANRGFQVTNEKLFF | TGCGCCAGCAGCCAACCCCCAAAGGCGAACAGGGGGTTTCAGGTAACTAATGAAAAACTGTTTTTT
TRBJ2-5 | . | . | TRBV30 | CAWSPTRGGEETQYF | TGTGCCTGGAGTCCCACACGCGGGGGCGAAGAGACCCAGTACTTC
TRBJ2-2 | . | TRBD1 | TRBV2 | CASRGTGGTGELFF | TGTGCCAGCAGAGGGACAGGGGGCACCGGGGAGCTGTTTTTT
TRBJ1-3 | . | . | TRBV7-8 | CASSRQAFGNTIYF | TGTGCCAGCAGCCGACAGGCCTTTGGAAACACCATATATTTT
TRBJ2-3 | once | TRBD2 | TRBV10-3 | CAISPRGAGEDTQYF | TGTGCCATCAGTCCTCGCGGGGCGGGAGAAGATACGCAGTATTTT
TRBJ2-1 | . | TRBD1 | TRBV2 | CASKVGTGVYNEQFF | TGTGCCAGCAAAGTAGGGACAGGGGTATACAATGAGCAGTTCTTC
TRBJ2-7 | . | . | TRBV28 | CASSPSHSSYEQYF | TGTGCCAGCAGTCCCTCCCACTCCTCCTACGAGCAGTACTTC
TRBJ1-2 | . | . | TRBV29-1 | CSVVGQGIYGYTF | TGCAGCGTTGTCGGCCAGGGGATTTATGGCTACACCTTC
TRBJ2-7 | . | TRBD2 | TRBV18 | CASSPPGLAGAYEQYF | TGTGCCAGCTCACCACCGGGGCTAGCGGGAGCTTACGAGCAGTACTTC
TRBJ2-7 | . | . | TRBV2 | CASTQLLVYEQYF | TGTGCCAGCACCCAGCTGCTTGTCTACGAGCAGTACTTC
TRBJ1-1 | few | . | TRBV4-1 | CASSQSDRNTEAFF | TGCGCCAGCAGCCAAAGCGACAGGAACACTGAAGCTTTCTTT
TRBJ2-3 | few | . | TRBV18 | CASSSFDTDTQYF | TGTGCCAGCTCCTCGTTCGACACAGATACGCAGTATTTT
TRBJ2-5 | once | . | TRBV11-2 | CASSLGRTVQETQYF | TGTGCCAGCAGCTTAGGGAGGACGGTGCAAGAGACCCAGTACTTC
TRBJ1-1 | . | . | TRBV28 | CASSFPPGQGGAFF | TGTGCCAGCAGTTTCCCCCCCGGCCAAGGTGGAGCTTTCTTT
TRBJ2-4 | few | . | TRBV27 | CASSGLSLAKNIQYF | TGTGCCAGCAGTGGGCTATCCTTAGCCAAAAACATTCAGTACTTC
TRBJ1-5 | . | . | TRBV19 | CASRRNSARLNSNQPQHF | TGTGCCAGTAGGAGAAACAGCGCGAGGCTTAATAGCAATCAGCCCCAGCATTTT
TRBJ1-1 | . | . | TRBV5-1 | CASSLGLGGNTEAFF | TGCGCCAGCAGCTTGGGTCTGGGCGGGAACACTGAAGCTTTCTTT
TRBJ2-7 | . | . | TRBV28 | CASSLSSSGSYEQYF | TGTGCCAGCAGTTTATCGAGTAGCGGCTCCTACGAGCAGTACTTC
TRBJ2-5 | . | TRBD1 | TRBV5-4 | CASSVQGTETQYF | TGTGCCAGCAGTGTACAGGGGACGGAGACCCAGTACTTC
TRBJ2-7 | . | TRBD2 | TRBV5-5 | CASSLEASGETYEQYF | TGTGCCAGCAGCTTGGAGGCTAGCGGGGAAACCTACGAGCAGTACTTC
TRBJ2-5 | . | TRBD1 | TRBV9 | CASTATGASETQYF | TGTGCCAGCACCGCGACAGGGGCGAGCGAGACCCAGTACTTC
TRBJ2-7 | . | . | TRBV5-1 | CASSGWGSRANEQYF | TGCGCCAGCAGCGGGTGGGGGAGTCGCGCCAACGAGCAGTACTTC
TRBJ1-2 | . | TRBD1 | TRBV27 | CASSYAGQGAGGYTF | TGTGCCAGCAGTTACGCGGGACAGGGGGCGGGAGGCTACACCTTC
TRBJ2-2 | . | TRBD2 | TRBV5-1 | CASSSRLAEGTGELFF | TGCGCCAGCAGCTCCCGACTAGCGGAGGGGACCGGGGAGCTGTTTTTT
TRBJ1-1 | . | . | TRBV14 | CASSPGGTGGTEAFF | TGTGCCAGCAGTCCTGGGGGGACGGGGGGGACTGAAGCTTTCTTT
TRBJ2-7 | . | TRBD2 | TRBV6-5 | CASRAAGAYEQYF | TGTGCCAGCAGAGCCGCGGGAGCCTACGAGCAGTACTTC
TRBJ2-1 | . | . | TRBV5-1 | CASSFLVTYNEQFF | TGCGCCAGCAGCTTTCTGGTAACCTACAATGAGCAGTTCTTC
TRBJ1-2 | few | . | TRBV2 | CASSAGNYGYTF | TGTGCCAGCAGTGCGGGGAACTATGGCTACACCTTC
TRBJ2-1 | . | . | TRBV7-9 | CASSPGYNEQFF | TGTGCCAGCAGCCCAGGGTACAATGAGCAGTTCTTC
TRBJ2-5 | . | TRBD2 | TRBV10-3 | CATSGGAQETQYF | TGTGCCACCAGCGGGGGAGCCCAAGAGACCCAGTACTTC
TRBJ1-4 | . | . | TRBV5-1 | CASSLEPGTNEKLFF | TGCGCCAGCAGCTTGGAACCGGGAACGAATGAAAAACTGTTTTTT